This T cell receptor (beta chain) is from a study of blood T cell repertoires in COVID-19 (TCRdb year 2020). In terms of the full investigation: Samples covering the acute and convalescent phases of COVID-19 were provided by collaborators in the United States, Italy and Spain. HLA class I and class II types, where available, came from metadata supplied by the sample provider rather than from assay-based typing. The sample metadata nearly always contained a de-identified subject ID, COVID-19 status, age in years and sex. The repertoires were released in a freely available public database intended as a resource for research on the immune response to SARS-CoV-2. The prospective study material was composed of cDNA or gDNA derived from T cells, B-cell-depleted T cells, or PBMCs. The samples were drawn from two sources: the first 160 participants of the ongoing ImmuneRACE study, and approximately 1,300 subjects contributed by 6 global collaborators. Deeply sampled blood TCRbeta repertoires from subjects exposed to, actively infected with, or recovered from COVID-19 were included in the dataset. General study outcomes and caveats: The amount of clinical and demographic metadata varied by source and participant and was provided uncurated.

Collaborating institutions collected whole blood in K2EDTA tubes following their own protocols. For TCRbeta analysis, collaborators shipped samples in one of three forms: frozen whole blood, isolated PBMCs, or DNA extracted from either of those sample types. Based on the germline V gene (reference sequence), the CDR1 and CDR2 sequences are SEHNR and FQNEAQ. The CDR3 goes from the cysteine to the phenylalanine over 14 residues. Left in the record is the CDR3 DNA by itself, 42 bases read in frame from the first base. From V the trimming removes 5 bases and from J it removes 3 bases, while the gene matches leave 6 bases of the junction unaccounted for. About this clone: Its antigen target is currently unknown. No qualities accompany the bases; no much larger clone lies one base away.

TCRbeta CDR3 regions were amplified from genomic DNA using the immunoSEQ Assay, a bias-controlled multiplex PCR. The published analysis was carried out like this. Within the assay, amplification of reference gene primers was used to estimate how many nucleated cells each sample contained. To quantify the absolute abundance of each unique TCRbeta CDR3 rearrangement, sequence reads were collapsed and filtered. For each sample, productive Simpson clonality was calculated as the square root of Simpson's diversity index over productive rearrangements. The table was pulled from immuneACCESS by TCRdb, which kept in-frame rearrangements only. Such tables lose some clones; where checked, under half of the loss comes from unresolved V genes, and the rest has no known cause. D and trimming were read from the DNA, whereas the V and J calls and clone size are those reported in that table. This sample has roughly 100,000 clones in its table, and about 85% of those were observed once. Together, the top ten hold around 4% of the sample.

The sequenced sample was peripheral blood. The chain employs TRBV7-9 and TRBJ1-1; 7 bases in the middle match TRBD1. The TCR was taken from a man aged 50 to 59 with acute or convalescent COVID-19. The DNA sequence is given as TGTGCCAGCAGCCGCAGGACAGGAGACACTGAAGCTTTCTTT. Its amino acids are CASSRRTGDTEAFF.